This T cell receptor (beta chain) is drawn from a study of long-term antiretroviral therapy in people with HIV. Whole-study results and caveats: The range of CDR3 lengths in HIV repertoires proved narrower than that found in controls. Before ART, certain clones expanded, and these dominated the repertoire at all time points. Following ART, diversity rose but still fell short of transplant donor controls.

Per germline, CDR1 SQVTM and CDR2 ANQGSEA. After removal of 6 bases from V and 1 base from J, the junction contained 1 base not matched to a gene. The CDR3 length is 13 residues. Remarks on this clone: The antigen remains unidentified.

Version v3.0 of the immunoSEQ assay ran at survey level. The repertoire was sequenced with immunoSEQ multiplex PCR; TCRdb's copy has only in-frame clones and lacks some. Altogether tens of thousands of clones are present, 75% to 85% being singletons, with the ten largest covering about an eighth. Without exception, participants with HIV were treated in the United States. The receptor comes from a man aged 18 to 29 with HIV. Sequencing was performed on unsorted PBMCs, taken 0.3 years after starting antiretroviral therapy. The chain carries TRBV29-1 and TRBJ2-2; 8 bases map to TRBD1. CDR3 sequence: CSVDRGNTGELFF. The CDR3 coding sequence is TGCAGCGTCGACAGGGGGAACACCGGGGAGCTGTTTTTT.